Listed below are T cell receptor beta chains from one sample, sequenced in a study of T-cell reconstitution after alpha-beta-depleted transplantation in children. In TCRdb, the PCR reads were re-called with MiXCR into one record per CDR3 protein. The data show a few hundred thousand distinct CDR3 sequences, around 10% seen once. The source was PBMCs from the stem cell graft donor, collected from the stem cell graft. Receptors originate from a human donor who donated a stem cell graft to a child with acute lymphoblastic leukemia. The CDR3 runs from the conserved cysteine through the conserved F or W. The D gene is left open where the match is weak. Clone size appears in some rows only: once, few, many, or a class for an expanded clone.

CDR3 DNA: TGTGCCAGCAGGAGCGGGGGTCCTTACCAAGAGACCCAGTACTTC
CDR3 protein: CASRSGGPYQETQYF
V gene: TRBV2
J gene: TRBJ2-5
D gene: TRBD2
clone size: many

CDR3 DNA: TGTGCCAGCAGCCCCGCTCGGGGGAGGGAAGCTTTCTTT
CDR3 protein: CASSPARGREAFF
V gene: TRBV5-4
J gene: TRBJ1-1
D gene: .
clone size: .

CDR3 DNA: TGTGCCAGCAGTCCGGGGGACGGCGGCACCGGGGAGCTGTTTTTT
CDR3 protein: CASSPGDGGTGELFF
V gene: TRBV12-3/TRBV12-4
J gene: TRBJ2-2
D gene: .
clone size: many

CDR3 DNA: TGCGCCAGCCTCTTGGGTCCAGGGAAGGACTATGGCTACACCTTC
CDR3 protein: CASLLGPGKDYGYTF
V gene: TRBV5-1
J gene: TRBJ1-2
D gene: .
clone size: few

CDR3 DNA: TGTGCCAGTATCCCGGGAGGGGGAGTATATTCTGAAGCTTTCTTT
CDR3 protein: CASIPGGGVYSEAFF
V gene: TRBV19
J gene: TRBJ1-1
D gene: .
clone size: few

CDR3 DNA: TGTGCCAGCAGGCCGGGGGGCTCCTACAATGAGCAGTTCTTC
CDR3 protein: CASRPGGSYNEQFF
V gene: TRBV6-2/TRBV6-3
J gene: TRBJ2-1
D gene: TRBD2
clone size: .

CDR3 DNA: TGTGCCTGGACCGGATACACAGATACGCAGTATTTT
CDR3 protein: CAWTGYTDTQYF
V gene: TRBV30
J gene: TRBJ2-3
D gene: .
clone size: many

CDR3 DNA: TGCGCCAGCAGCTTGACAGGGACAGGCGGTAGCAATCAGCCCCAGCATTTT
CDR3 protein: CASSLTGTGGSNQPQHF
V gene: TRBV5-1
J gene: TRBJ1-5
D gene: TRBD1
clone size: .

CDR3 DNA: TGTGCCAGCAGGGCACAGGGGTATAGCAATCAGCCCCAGCATTTT
CDR3 protein: CASRAQGYSNQPQHF
V gene: TRBV6-1
J gene: TRBJ1-5
D gene: TRBD1
clone size: few

CDR3 DNA: TGCAGTGCTAGAGGACAAGAAAAACTGTTTTTT
CDR3 protein: CSARGQEKLFF
V gene: TRBV20-1
J gene: TRBJ1-4
D gene: .
clone size: many

CDR3 DNA: TGCAGCGTTGAAGGGGCGGCTAGCGGGGGGGCACAAGAGACCCAGTACTTC
CDR3 protein: CSVEGAASGGAQETQYF
V gene: TRBV29-1
J gene: TRBJ2-5
D gene: TRBD2
clone size: many

CDR3 DNA: TGCGCCAGCAGTGTAGGAACTTCGGCCTACAATGAGCAGTTCTTC
CDR3 protein: CASSVGTSAYNEQFF
V gene: TRBV5-1
J gene: TRBJ2-1
D gene: .
clone size: many

CDR3 DNA: TGTGCCACCAGTGACGCGGGAGGTAACAATGAGCAGTTCTTC
CDR3 protein: CATSDAGGNNEQFF
V gene: TRBV24-1
J gene: TRBJ2-1
D gene: TRBD2
clone size: many

CDR3 DNA: TGCAGTGCTAGATCCAGGACAGGTTTCCAAGAGACCCAGTACTTC
CDR3 protein: CSARSRTGFQETQYF
V gene: TRBV20-1
J gene: TRBJ2-5
D gene: TRBD1
clone size: .

CDR3 DNA: TGTGCCAGCAGCCCACATATACCGGGACCCGAGGGCGGGGAGCTGTTTTTT
CDR3 protein: CASSPHIPGPEGGELFF
V gene: TRBV7-9
J gene: TRBJ2-2
D gene: .
clone size: .

CDR3 DNA: TGTGCCAGCACCCCGGGATTTACTAGTTCACCCCTCCACTTT
CDR3 protein: CASTPGFTSSPLHF
V gene: TRBV12-3/TRBV12-4
J gene: TRBJ1-6
D gene: .
clone size: many

CDR3 DNA: TGTGCCAGCAGCTCCGACGGAGCGGTGGGACAAGAGACCCAGTACTTC
CDR3 protein: CASSSDGAVGQETQYF
V gene: TRBV7-8
J gene: TRBJ2-5
D gene: .
clone size: few

CDR3 DNA: TGCGCCAGCAGAAGGGACGGAGCTAACTATGGCTACACCTTC
CDR3 protein: CASRRDGANYGYTF
V gene: TRBV5-1
J gene: TRBJ1-2
D gene: .
clone size: .

CDR3 DNA: TGCAGCGTTCACAGGGGTGACACTGAAGCTTTCTTT
CDR3 protein: CSVHRGDTEAFF
V gene: TRBV29-1
J gene: TRBJ1-1
D gene: TRBD1
clone size: many

CDR3 DNA: TGTGCCAGCAGCCTGAAGAGAGATACGCAGTATTTT
CDR3 protein: CASSLKRDTQYF
V gene: TRBV7-8
J gene: TRBJ2-3
D gene: .
clone size: many

CDR3 DNA: TGTGCCAGCAGCTTAGGCCAGGGAGGGCAGTACTTC
CDR3 protein: CASSLGQGGQYF
V gene: TRBV11-2
J gene: TRBJ2-7
D gene: .
clone size: .

CDR3 DNA: TGTGCCACCAGCCGAACCCGTGGGACAGATACGCAGTATTTT
CDR3 protein: CATSRTRGTDTQYF
V gene: TRBV15
J gene: TRBJ2-3
D gene: .
clone size: few

CDR3 DNA: TGTGCCAGCAGCCAAGAGTCCGGCCGGCAGTATGGCTACACCTTC
CDR3 protein: CASSQESGRQYGYTF
V gene: TRBV3-1
J gene: TRBJ1-2
D gene: .
clone size: few

CDR3 DNA: TGTGCCAGCAGTTTAGTGGTCGGGGCGAGCAATCAGCCCCAGCATTTT
CDR3 protein: CASSLVVGASNQPQHF
V gene: TRBV12-3/TRBV12-4
J gene: TRBJ1-5
D gene: .
clone size: .

CDR3 DNA: TGTGCCAGCACCACATATACAGGGGGCACTGAAGCTTTCTTT
CDR3 protein: CASTTYTGGTEAFF
V gene: TRBV3-1
J gene: TRBJ1-1
D gene: TRBD1
clone size: .

CDR3 DNA: TGTGCCAGCAGTCCCCCGGGGGCAAGGACCGGGGAGCTGTTTTTT
CDR3 protein: CASSPPGARTGELFF
V gene: TRBV12-3/TRBV12-4
J gene: TRBJ2-2
D gene: .
clone size: once

CDR3 DNA: TGCAGTGCTAGGAGAGGCGGGATACCTAATTCACCCCTCCACTTT
CDR3 protein: CSARRGGIPNSPLHF
V gene: TRBV20-1
J gene: TRBJ1-6
D gene: .
clone size: .

CDR3 DNA: TGTGCCAGCTCCGAGGCGCGGGGGGAATATAGCAATCAGCCCCAGCATTTT
CDR3 protein: CASSEARGEYSNQPQHF
V gene: TRBV18
J gene: TRBJ1-5
D gene: .
clone size: .

CDR3 DNA: TGTGCCAGCAGCCCTCCGGACAGTTCCACAGATACGCAGTATTTT
CDR3 protein: CASSPPDSSTDTQYF
V gene: TRBV7-8
J gene: TRBJ2-3
D gene: .
clone size: few

CDR3 DNA: TGTGCCACCAGCACAAGACAGGGACCAAACACAGATACGCAGTATTTT
CDR3 protein: CATSTRQGPNTDTQYF
V gene: TRBV15
J gene: TRBJ2-3
D gene: TRBD1
clone size: few

CDR3 DNA: TGTGCCAGCAGCCAGGGACAGGGTGGGAGGGCACCCCTCCACTTT
CDR3 protein: CASSQGQGGRAPLHF
V gene: TRBV7-2
J gene: TRBJ1-6
D gene: TRBD1
clone size: .

CDR3 DNA: TGTGCCTCCACGACCGCCCCAGGGAACACTGAAGCTTTCTTT
CDR3 protein: CASTTAPGNTEAFF
V gene: TRBV30
J gene: TRBJ1-1
D gene: .
clone size: .

CDR3 DNA: TGCAGCGTGGACAGACCCATGAACACTGAAGCTTTCTTT
CDR3 protein: CSVDRPMNTEAFF
V gene: TRBV29-1
J gene: TRBJ1-1
D gene: .
clone size: .

CDR3 DNA: TGTGCCAGCCTGCTCCTAGTCGACAATGAGCAGTTCTTC
CDR3 protein: CASLLLVDNEQFF
V gene: TRBV5-6
J gene: TRBJ2-1
D gene: .
clone size: many

CDR3 DNA: TGCAGTGCTAGACAGGGAGTTCGGGAGACCCAGTACTTC
CDR3 protein: CSARQGVRETQYF
V gene: TRBV20-1
J gene: TRBJ2-5
D gene: .
clone size: .

CDR3 DNA: TGCGCCAGCAGCCAAGATGGGGACACTCGGTCCACAGATACGCAGTATTTT
CDR3 protein: CASSQDGDTRSTDTQYF
V gene: TRBV4-3
J gene: TRBJ2-3
D gene: .
clone size: few

CDR3 DNA: TGTGCTACTAAACGGAGCTCCTACGAGCAGTACTTC
CDR3 protein: CATKRSSYEQYF
V gene: TRBV6-5
J gene: TRBJ2-7
D gene: .
clone size: many

CDR3 DNA: TGTGCCAGCAGATCCACAGGGGCTATTGGCAATCAGCCCCAGCATTTT
CDR3 protein: CASRSTGAIGNQPQHF
V gene: TRBV12-3/TRBV12-4
J gene: TRBJ1-5
D gene: TRBD1
clone size: few

CDR3 DNA: TGTGCAAGTCGTAGTAGGCGGGGGGCGGTGAACACTGAAGCTTTCTTT
CDR3 protein: CASRSRRGAVNTEAFF
V gene: TRBV19
J gene: TRBJ1-1
D gene: .
clone size: .

CDR3 DNA: TGCGCCAGCAGTCCCGGGACACAAGGATACGGGGAGCTGTTTTTT
CDR3 protein: CASSPGTQGYGELFF
V gene: TRBV5-1
J gene: TRBJ2-2
D gene: .
clone size: .

CDR3 DNA: TGCGCCAGCAGCCAAGATCAGGGGCAGGGCACTGAAGCTTTCTTT
CDR3 protein: CASSQDQGQGTEAFF
V gene: TRBV4-1
J gene: TRBJ1-1
D gene: .
clone size: many

CDR3 DNA: TGCGCCAGCAGCCTACAGGGAGAGGGACACAATGAGCAGTTCTTC
CDR3 protein: CASSLQGEGHNEQFF
V gene: TRBV5-1
J gene: TRBJ2-1
D gene: .
clone size: few

CDR3 DNA: TGCGCCACCGGCCCGACATTGGGTGGTACCTACGAGCAGTACTTC
CDR3 protein: CATGPTLGGTYEQYF
V gene: TRBV4-1
J gene: TRBJ2-7
D gene: .
clone size: few